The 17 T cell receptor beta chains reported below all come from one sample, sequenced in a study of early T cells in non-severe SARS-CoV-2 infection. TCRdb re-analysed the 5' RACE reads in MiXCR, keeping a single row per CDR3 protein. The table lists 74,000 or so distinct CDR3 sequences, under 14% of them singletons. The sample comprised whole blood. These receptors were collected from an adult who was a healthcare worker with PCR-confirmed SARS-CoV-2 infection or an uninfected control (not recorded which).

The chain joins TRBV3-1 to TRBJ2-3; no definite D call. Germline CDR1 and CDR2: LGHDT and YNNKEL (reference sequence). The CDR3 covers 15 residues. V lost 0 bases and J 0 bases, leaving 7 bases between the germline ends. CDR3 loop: CASSQEETSTDTQYF. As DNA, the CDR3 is TGTGCCAGCAGCCAAGAAGAGACTAGCACAGATACGCAGTATTTT.

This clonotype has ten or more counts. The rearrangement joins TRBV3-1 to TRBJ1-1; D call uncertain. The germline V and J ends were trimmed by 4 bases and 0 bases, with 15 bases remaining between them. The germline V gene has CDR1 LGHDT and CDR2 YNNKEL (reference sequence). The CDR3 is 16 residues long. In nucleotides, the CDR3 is TGTGCCAGCAGCCCCATGGGAAGATCGATGAACACTGAAGCTTTCTTT. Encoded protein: CASSPMGRSMNTEAFF.

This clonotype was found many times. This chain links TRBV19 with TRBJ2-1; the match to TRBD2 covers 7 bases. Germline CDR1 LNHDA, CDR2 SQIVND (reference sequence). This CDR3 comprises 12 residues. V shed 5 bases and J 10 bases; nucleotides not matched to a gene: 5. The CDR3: CASSFSSGEQFF. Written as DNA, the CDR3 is TGTGCCAGTAGTTTCTCTAGCGGAGAGCAGTTCTTC.

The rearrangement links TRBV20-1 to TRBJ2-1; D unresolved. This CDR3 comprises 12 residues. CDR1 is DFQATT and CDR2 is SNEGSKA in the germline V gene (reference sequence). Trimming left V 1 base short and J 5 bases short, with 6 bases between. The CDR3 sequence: CSARATNNEQFF. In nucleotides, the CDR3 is TGCAGTGCTAGAGCAACAAACAATGAGCAGTTCTTC.

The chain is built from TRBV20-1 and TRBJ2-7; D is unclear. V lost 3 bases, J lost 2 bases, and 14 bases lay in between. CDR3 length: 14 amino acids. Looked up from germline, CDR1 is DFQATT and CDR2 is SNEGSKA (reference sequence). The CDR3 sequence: CSARMGGLTYEQYF. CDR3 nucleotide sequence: TGCAGTGCTAGGATGGGCGGATTAACCTACGAGCAGTACTTC.

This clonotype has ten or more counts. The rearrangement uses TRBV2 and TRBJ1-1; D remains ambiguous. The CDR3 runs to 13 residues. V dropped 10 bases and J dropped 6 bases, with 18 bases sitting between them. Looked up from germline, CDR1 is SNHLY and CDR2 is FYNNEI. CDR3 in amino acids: CATSSGSPPEAFF. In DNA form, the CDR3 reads TGTGCCACCTCCTCTGGTTCGCCTCCTGAAGCTTTCTTT.

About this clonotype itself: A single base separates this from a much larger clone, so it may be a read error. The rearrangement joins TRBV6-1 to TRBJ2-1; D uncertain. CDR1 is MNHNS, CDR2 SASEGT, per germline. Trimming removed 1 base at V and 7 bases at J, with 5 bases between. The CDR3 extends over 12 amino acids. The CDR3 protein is CASSEVGNEQFF. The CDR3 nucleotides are TGTGCCAGCAGTGAAGTCGGGAATGAGCAGTTCTTC.

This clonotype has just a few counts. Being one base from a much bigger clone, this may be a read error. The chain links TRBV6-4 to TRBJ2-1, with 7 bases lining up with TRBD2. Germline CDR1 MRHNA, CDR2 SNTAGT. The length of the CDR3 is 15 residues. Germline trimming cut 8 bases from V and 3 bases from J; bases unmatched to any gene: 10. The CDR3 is CASCVEAGLYNEQFF. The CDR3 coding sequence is TGTGCCAGCTGTGTCGAAGCGGGACTCTACAATGAGCAGTTCTTC.

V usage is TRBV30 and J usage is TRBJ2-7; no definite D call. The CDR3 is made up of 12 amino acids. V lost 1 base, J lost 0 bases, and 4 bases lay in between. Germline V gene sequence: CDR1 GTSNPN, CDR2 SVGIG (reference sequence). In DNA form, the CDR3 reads TGTGCCTGGAGTGCGCTCTCCTACGAGCAGTACTTC. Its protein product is CAWSALSYEQYF.

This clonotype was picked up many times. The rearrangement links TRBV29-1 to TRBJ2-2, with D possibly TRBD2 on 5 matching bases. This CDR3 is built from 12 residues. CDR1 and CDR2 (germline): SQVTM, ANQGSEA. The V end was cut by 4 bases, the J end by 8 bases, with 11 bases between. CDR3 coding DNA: TGCAGCGTTGTTGCGGGTTCAGGGGAGCTGTTTTTT. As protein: CSVVAGSGELFF.

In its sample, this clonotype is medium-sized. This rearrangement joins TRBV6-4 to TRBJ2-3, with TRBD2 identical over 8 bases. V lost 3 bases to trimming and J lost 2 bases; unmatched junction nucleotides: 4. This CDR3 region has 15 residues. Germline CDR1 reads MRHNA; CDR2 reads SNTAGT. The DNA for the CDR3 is TGTGCCAGCAGTGAAAGAGCGGGGGTCACAGATACGCAGTATTTT. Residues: CASSERAGVTDTQYF.

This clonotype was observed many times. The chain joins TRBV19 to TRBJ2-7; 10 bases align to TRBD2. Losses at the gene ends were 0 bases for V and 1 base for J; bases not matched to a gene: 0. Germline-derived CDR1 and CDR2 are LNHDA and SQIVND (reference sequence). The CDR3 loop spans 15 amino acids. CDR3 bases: TGTGCCAGTAGTATAGATAGCGGGAGGTCCTACGAGCAGTACTTC. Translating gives CASSIDSGRSYEQYF.

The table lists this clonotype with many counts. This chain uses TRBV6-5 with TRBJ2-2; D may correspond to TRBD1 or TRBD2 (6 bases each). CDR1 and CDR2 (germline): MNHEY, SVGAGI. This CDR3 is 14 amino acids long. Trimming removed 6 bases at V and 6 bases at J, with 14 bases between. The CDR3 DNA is TGTGCCAGCAGCCTAATAGGGGGGTCCGGGGAGCTGTTTTTT. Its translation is CASSLIGGSGELFF.

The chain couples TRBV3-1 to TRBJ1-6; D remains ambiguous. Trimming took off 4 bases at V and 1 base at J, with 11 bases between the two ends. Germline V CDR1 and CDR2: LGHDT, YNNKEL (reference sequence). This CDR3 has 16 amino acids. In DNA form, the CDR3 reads TGTGCCAGCAGCCCCTCGGCGGGATCCTATAATTCACCCCTCCACTTT. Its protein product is CASSPSAGSYNSPLHF.

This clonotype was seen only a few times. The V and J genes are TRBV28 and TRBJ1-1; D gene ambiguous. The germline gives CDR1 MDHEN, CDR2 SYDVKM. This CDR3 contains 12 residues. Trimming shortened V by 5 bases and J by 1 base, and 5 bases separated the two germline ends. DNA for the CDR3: TGTGCCAGCAGTCCTAGGAACACTGAAGCTTTCTTT. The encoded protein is CASSPRNTEAFF.

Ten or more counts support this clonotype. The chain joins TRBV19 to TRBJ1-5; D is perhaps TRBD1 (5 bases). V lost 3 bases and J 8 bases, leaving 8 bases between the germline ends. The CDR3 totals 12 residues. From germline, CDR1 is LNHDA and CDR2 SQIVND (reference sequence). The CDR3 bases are TGTGCCAGTAGTATCGGGGGTAAGCCCCAGCATTTT. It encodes CASSIGGKPQHF.

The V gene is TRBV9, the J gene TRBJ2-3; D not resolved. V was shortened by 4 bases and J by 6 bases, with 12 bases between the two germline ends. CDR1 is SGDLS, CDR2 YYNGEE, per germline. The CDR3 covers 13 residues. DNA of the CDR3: TGTGCCAGCAGCTGGGAAGGCCTGGATACGCAGTATTTT. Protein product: CASSWEGLDTQYF.